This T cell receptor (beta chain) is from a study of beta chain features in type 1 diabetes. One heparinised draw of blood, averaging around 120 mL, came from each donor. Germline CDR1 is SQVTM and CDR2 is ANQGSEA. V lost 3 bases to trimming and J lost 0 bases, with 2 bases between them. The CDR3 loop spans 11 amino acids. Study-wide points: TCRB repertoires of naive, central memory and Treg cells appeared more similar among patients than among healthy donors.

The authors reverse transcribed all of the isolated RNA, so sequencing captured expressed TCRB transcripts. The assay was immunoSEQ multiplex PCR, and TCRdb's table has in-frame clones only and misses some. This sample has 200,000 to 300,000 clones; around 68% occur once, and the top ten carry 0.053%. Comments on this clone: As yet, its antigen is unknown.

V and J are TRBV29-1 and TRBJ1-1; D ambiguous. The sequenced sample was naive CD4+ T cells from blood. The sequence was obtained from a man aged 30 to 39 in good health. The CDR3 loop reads CSVDVNTEAFF. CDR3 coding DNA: TGCAGCGTTGACGTGAACACTGAAGCTTTCTTT.